This T cell receptor (beta chain) emerged from a study of PD-L1 blockade in urothelial cancer. Whole-study context: Peripheral blood specimens exhibited a median yield of around 140,000 T cells.

Profiling relied on immunoSEQ multiplex PCR, and the TCRdb table lists in-frame clones only, not all of them. The sample holds 29,000 or so clones, 79% seen once. Sample time point: peripheral blood 6 weeks after treatment start. This CDR3 is built from 14 residues. The germline gives CDR1 GTSNPN, CDR2 SVGIG (reference sequence). V shed 1 base and J 3 bases; nucleotides not matched to a gene: 3. The sample in question was PBMCs, obtained around atezolizumab (anti-PD-L1) treatment. The chain combines TRBV30 with TRBJ2-7; the match to TRBD1 covers 10 bases. This sequence was found in an older man with urothelial cancer. The CDR3 DNA sequence: TGTGCCTGGAGTGCCGGGACAGGGGACTACGAGCAGTACTTC. This gives the protein CAWSAGTGDYEQYF.